This is a list of T cell receptor beta chains from one sample in a study of tumor and adjacent non-tumor tissue in lung cancer. TCRdb re-called the multiplex PCR reads through MiXCR, storing one row per CDR3 protein. This sample has about 80,000 distinct CDR3 sequences, with roughly two thirds found just once. Sequencing input: lung tumor tissue. The receptors stem from a middle-aged woman with non-small cell lung cancer. CDR3s include the opening cysteine and the closing phenylalanine or tryptophan. The D gene is left open where the match is weak. Expanded clones get a size class; other rows say once, few or many, or leave the size out.

size: .
length: 12
D: .
V: TRBV29-1
J: TRBJ1-1
CDR3: CTAGLRNTEAFF
DNA: TGCACTGCTGGGCTTAGGAACACTGAAGCTTTCTTT

size: many
length: 13
D: .
V: TRBV20-1
J: TRBJ1-5
CDR3: CSARETIDQPQHF
DNA: TGCAGTGCTAGAGAGACAATTGATCAGCCCCAGCATTTT

size: .
length: 15
D: .
V: TRBV10-3
J: TRBJ2-1
CDR3: CVISSGQGVKNEQFF
DNA: TGTGTCATCTCAAGTGGGCAGGGAGTTAAAAATGAGCAGTTCTTC

size: .
length: 15
D: .
V: TRBV29-1
J: TRBJ2-4
CDR3: CIVGGLTGSRHIQYF
DNA: TGCATCGTTGGGGGGCTGACAGGGAGTAGGCACATTCAGTACTTC

size: .
length: 15
D: TRBD1
V: TRBV11-2
J: TRBJ2-2
CDR3: CASTRQGSNTGELFF
DNA: TGTGCCAGCACCCGACAGGGATCCAACACCGGGGAGCTGTTTTTT

size: .
length: 15
D: .
V: TRBV6-5
J: TRBJ1-2
CDR3: CACSRTASADYGYTF
DNA: TGTGCCTGCAGTCGGACAGCCTCAGCTGACTATGGCTACACCTTC

size: .
length: 14
D: .
V: TRBV20-1
J: TRBJ2-7
CDR3: CSVSDEGWLHEQYF
DNA: TGCAGTGTTAGCGATGAGGGGTGGCTCCACGAGCAGTACTTC

size: .
length: 14
D: .
V: TRBV11-2
J: TRBJ2-3
CDR3: CVSSLVVGTDTQYF
DNA: TGTGTCAGCAGCTTAGTTGTGGGCACAGATACGCAGTATTTT

size: .
length: 15
D: .
V: TRBV4-1
J: TRBJ2-1
CDR3: CASKTGRGTYNEHFF
DNA: TGCGCCAGCAAAACGGGGCGGGGAACCTACAATGAGCACTTCTTC

size: .
length: 16
D: TRBD2
V: TRBV29-1
J: TRBJ2-1
CDR3: CSVETMTSGRGSEQFF
DNA: TGTAGCGTTGAAACAATGACTAGCGGGAGGGGGAGTGAACAGTTCTTC

size: .
length: 16
D: .
V: TRBV6-1
J: TRBJ2-5
CDR3: CAGNPYGGAGQETQYF
DNA: TGTGCCGGCAATCCCTACGGAGGGGCAGGGCAAGAGACCCAGTACTTC

size: .
length: 13
D: .
V: TRBV11-3
J: TRBJ2-2
CDR3: CASSLAGHGEMLF
DNA: TGTGCCAGCAGTTTAGCCGGCCACGGGGAGATGTTATTT

size: .
length: 16
D: .
V: TRBV6-6
J: TRBJ2-1
CDR3: CASSYSRWGLENEQFF
DNA: TGTGCCAGCAGTTACTCCCGTTGGGGGCTAGAGAATGAGCAGTTCTTC

size: .
length: 14
D: TRBD2
V: TRBV6-6
J: TRBJ2-7
CDR3: CASSYCGSSLEQYF
DNA: TGCGCCAGCAGTTACTGCGGGAGTTCCCTCGAGCAGTACTTC

size: .
length: 16
D: .
V: TRBV6-5
J: TRBJ2-2
CDR3: CGSSYLGEVNTGELFF
DNA: TGTGGCAGCAGTTACCTGGGAGAAGTGAACACCGGGGAGCTGTTTTTT

size: once
length: 15
D: .
V: TRBV6-5
J: TRBJ2-7
CDR3: CASSKPGRGNYEQYF
DNA: TGTGCCAGCAGTAAGCCCGGGAGAGGGAACTACGAGCAATACTTC

size: few
length: 19
D: TRBD2
V: TRBV20-1
J: TRBJ2-3
CDR3: CSAHKTLAGGQGGTDTQYF
DNA: TGCAGTGCTCATAAAACTCTAGCGGGGGGGCAGGGTGGCACAGATACGCAGTATTTT

size: .
length: 18
D: .
V: TRBV4-2
J: TRBJ1-6
CDR3: CASSQDPPAGLGNTPLHF
DNA: TGTGCCAGCAGCCAAGATCCCCCGGCAGGGTTGGGTAATACACCCCTCCACTTT

size: .
length: 14
D: TRBD2
V: TRBV20-1
J: TRBJ2-7
CDR3: CSARDLGLARGQYF
DNA: TGCAGTGCTAGAGATCTGGGACTAGCGAGGGGGCAGTACTTC

size: .
length: 15
D: .
V: TRBV11-2
J: TRBJ1-1
CDR3: CASSLVSGPATEAFF
DNA: TGTGCCAGTAGCTTAGTATCAGGACCGGCCACTGAAGCTTTCTTT

size: .
length: 16
D: .
V: TRBV5-1
J: TRBJ1-5
CDR3: CASSLDGTPGIQPQHF
DNA: TGCGCCAGCAGCTTGGACGGGACACCAGGGATTCAGCCCCAGCATTTT

size: many
length: 14
D: .
V: TRBV20-1
J: TRBJ1-1
CDR3: CSAPTVGARTEAFF
DNA: TGCAGTGCTCCGACAGTGGGGGCGCGGACTGAAGCTTTCTTT

size: .
length: 15
D: .
V: TRBV5-1
J: TRBJ2-7
CDR3: CASNPRESYSYEQYF
DNA: TGCGCCAGCAACCCTAGGGAAAGTTACTCCTACGAGCAGTACTTC

size: .
length: 15
D: TRBD2
V: TRBV11-2
J: TRBJ2-1
CDR3: CASNLGTSSHNEQFF
DNA: TGTGCCAGCAACTTAGGGACTAGCTCCCACAATGAACAGTTCTTT

size: few
length: 13
D: TRBD1
V: TRBV5-1
J: TRBJ1-1
CDR3: CASSLDRGYEAFF
DNA: TGCGCCAGCTCGTTAGACAGGGGGTATGAAGCTTTCTTT

size: .
length: 15
D: .
V: TRBV11-2
J: TRBJ2-2
CDR3: CVSSLGLAATGELFF
DNA: TGTGTCAGCAGCTTAGGGCTCGCTGCTACCGGGGAGCTGTTTTTT

size: .
length: 14
D: TRBD1
V: TRBV29-1
J: TRBJ1-2
CDR3: CNVDSGTGYNGYTF
DNA: TGCAACGTTGACAGCGGGACAGGGTATAATGGCTATACCTTC

size: .
length: 11
D: .
V: TRBV29-1
J: TRBJ1-2
CDR3: CGGGHNYGYIF
DNA: TGCGGCGGGGGACATAACTATGGCTACATCTTC

size: .
length: 14
D: .
V: TRBV4-2
J: TRBJ2-7
CDR3: CASGNDGPSYEQYF
DNA: TGTGCCAGCGGCAATGATGGCCCATCCTACGAGCAGTACTTC

size: .
length: 12
D: TRBD1
V: TRBV6-5
J: TRBJ1-1
CDR3: CASDNRGPGAFF
DNA: TGTGCCAGCGACAACAGGGGGCCTGGAGCTTTCTTT

size: .
length: 13
D: .
V: TRBV6-5
J: TRBJ2-2
CDR3: CASVASAGGELFF
DNA: TGTGCCAGCGTCGCTAGCGCTGGCGGGGAGCTGTTTTTT

size: few
length: 12
D: .
V: TRBV2
J: TRBJ1-5
CDR3: CAGTAPGQPQHF
DNA: TGTGCCGGAACAGCCCCCGGTCAGCCCCAGCATTTT

size: .
length: 14
D: .
V: TRBV24-1
J: TRBJ2-7
CDR3: CATSAWTVGHEQYF
DNA: TGTGCCACCAGCGCCTGGACAGTCGGCCACGAGCAGTACTTC

size: .
length: 14
D: .
V: TRBV6-2/TRBV6-3
J: TRBJ1-1
CDR3: CASSFLRSNTEVFF
DNA: TGTGCCAGTAGTTTTCTTAGGTCGAACACTGAAGTTTTCTTT

size: .
length: 14
D: .
V: TRBV11-3
J: TRBJ2-1
CDR3: CAISEDGFCNEQSF
DNA: TGTGCCATCAGCGAAGACGGGTTCTGCAATGAGCAGTCCTTC

size: many
length: 15
D: .
V: TRBV20-1
J: TRBJ1-2
CDR3: CSARDSFRGLYGYTF
DNA: TGCAGTGCTAGAGATTCTTTTCGGGGTTTATATGGCTACACCTTC

size: .
length: 15
D: TRBD2
V: TRBV5-1
J: TRBJ2-1
CDR3: CTSSLGTSSLTEQFF
DNA: TGCACCAGCAGCTTGGGGACTAGCAGCCTGACTGAGCAGTTCTTC

size: few
length: 14
D: .
V: TRBV7-9
J: TRBJ2-5
CDR3: CASSQMGSWETQYF
DNA: TGTGCCAGCAGCCAAATGGGGAGCTGGGAGACCCAGTACTTC

size: many
length: 14
D: TRBD1
V: TRBV5-5
J: TRBJ1-2
CDR3: CASSATTGGGGYTF
DNA: TGTGCCAGCAGCGCAACGACAGGGGGGGGTGGCTACACCTTC

size: .
length: 15
D: .
V: TRBV12-3/TRBV12-4
J: TRBJ2-3
CDR3: CASSGKEGHTVMQYF
DNA: TGTGCCAGCAGCGGGAAAGAGGGACACACAGTTATGCAGTATTTT